The next 27 T cell receptor beta chains were all read from a single sample in a study of human T cells and chemical hapten exposure listed by TCRdb under 2021. During library preparation, unique molecular identifiers were attached to individual cDNA molecules so that TCRs could be counted quantitatively and reproducibly. TCRdb handled the public reads itself, with Q25 trimming in fastp and clone calling in MiXCR, and kept productive beta chains. Merged by CDR3 protein, the rows form single entries marked with the most common genes and DNA. This sample has roughly 120,000 distinct CDR3 sequences in its table, and around 8.5% of those were observed once. Of the sample, 1.4% is held by the ten largest clones. Total RNA was extracted from unfractionated whole blood that had been collected in Tempus Blood RNA tubes. The material sequenced was whole blood. These receptors all come from a human donor in good health. Some clones in this sample may be carry-over from other donors' samples. Donor details come from another sample of the same person, matched by shared clones.

This clonotype was detected ten times or more. The chain combines TRBV19 with TRBJ2-7; D may match TRBD1 or TRBD2 (5 bases each). The CDR3 consists of 14 residues. Trimming removed 4 bases at V and 3 bases at J, with 13 bases between. Germline-derived CDR1 and CDR2 are LNHDA and SQIVND (reference sequence). The CDR3 reads CASSNRDGYYEQYF. DNA of the CDR3: TGTGCCAGTAGTAACCGGGACGGCTACTACGAGCAGTACTTC.

This clonotype was seen ten or more times. The chain combines TRBV12-3 or TRBV12-4 with TRBJ2-7; the D gene could be TRBD1 or TRBD2 (6 bases each). CDR3 length: 13 amino acids. The V gene lost 5 bases and the J gene lost 2 bases, with 10 bases spanning the gap. CDR3 protein: CASSPGGAYEQYF. CDR3 sequence (DNA): TGTGCCAGCAGTCCCGGGGGCGCCTACGAGCAGTACTTC.

A word on this clonotype: A read error may produce the germline difference seen at one junction end. The genes are TRBV2 and TRBJ2-5, with D possibly being TRBD1 (6 bases). Germline V gene data show CDR1 as SNHLY and CDR2 as FYNNEI. There are 14 residues in the CDR3. The CDR3 coding sequence is TGTACCAGCGGAAGGACAGCCGCTCCGGAGACCCAGTACTTC. Its translation is CTSGRTAAPETQYF.

This clonotype appeared a few times. V and J are TRBV7-9 and TRBJ1-2, with 10 bases that match TRBD1. After removal of 3 bases from V and 6 bases from J, the junction contained 7 bases not matched to a gene. The CDR3 runs 15 residues. Per the germline V gene, CDR1 is SEHNR and CDR2 is FQNEAQ (reference sequence). For the CDR3, the DNA is TGTGCCAGCAGCTTGTCGGGACAGGGGTGGAATGGCTACACCTTC. It translates to CASSLSGQGWNGYTF.

This clonotype showed up many times. This chain joins TRBV20-1 and TRBJ1-2; D not resolved. V was trimmed by 5 bases and J by 1 base, leaving 8 bases between them. This CDR3 has 12 residues. Germline lookup yields CDR1 DFQATT and CDR2 SNEGSKA (reference sequence). This CDR3 is CSAHDGNYGYTF. The CDR3 bases are TGCAGTGCTCATGACGGTAACTATGGCTACACCTTC.

The chain employs TRBV4-1 and TRBJ1-3; the match to TRBD1 covers 8 bases. The J segment lost 6 bases and the V segment lost 0 bases, leaving 7 bases of the junction unmatched. The CDR3 extends over 16 amino acids. Germline V lookup: CDR1 MGHRA, CDR2 YSYEKL. The CDR3 DNA reads as TGCGCCAGCAGCCAAGATTCAGGGGGCAGGATAAACACCATATATTTT. Its protein is CASSQDSGGRINTIYF.

In its sample, this clonotype was seen a few times. This rearrangement joins TRBV13 to TRBJ1-5, with D perhaps matching TRBD1 (5 bases). This CDR3 is 13 amino acids long. Trimming stripped 5 bases from V and 6 bases from J, with 11 bases between. Germline CDR1 reads PRHDT; CDR2 reads FYEKMQ (reference sequence). The CDR3, as DNA: TGTGCCAGCAGCAAGGGACGTGTTCAGCCCCAGCATTTT. It yields the protein CASSKGRVQPQHF.

There are a few counts of this clonotype. V usage is TRBV28 and J usage is TRBJ1-5; a weak D match, TRBD1 (6 bases). The ends were cut back, 7 bases at V and 6 bases at J, with 16 bases in the middle. This CDR3 is 14 amino acids long. In germline, CDR1 is MDHEN, CDR2 SYDVKM. The CDR3 region is CASTMGPGAQPQHF. In DNA form, the CDR3 reads TGTGCCAGCACCATGGGACCAGGGGCTCAGCCCCAGCATTTT.

This clonotype was counted a few times. The rearrangement links TRBV12-3 or TRBV12-4 to TRBJ2-3; D remains ambiguous. This CDR3 has 14 residues. V was clipped by 6 bases and J by 2 bases, with 12 bases between them. CDR3 region: CASSPGVPTDTQYF. The CDR3 region has the DNA TGTGCCAGCAGCCCCGGAGTGCCCACAGATACGCAGTATTTT.

V usage is TRBV29-1 and J usage is TRBJ2-7; D gene ambiguous. V lost 0 bases to trimming and J lost 2 bases, with 11 bases between them. Germline CDR1 SQVTM, CDR2 ANQGSEA. This CDR3 is built from 14 residues. CDR3 bases: TGCAGCGTTGAAGAGGGCCAACAACCCTACGAGCAGTACTTC. It is translated as CSVEEGQQPYEQYF.

This clonotype was counted at least ten times. This chain connects TRBV6-2 or TRBV6-3 to TRBJ2-1; the D call may be TRBD1 or TRBD2 (5 bases each). In germline, CDR1 is MNHEY, CDR2 SVGEGT. The V gene lost 6 bases and the J gene lost 0 bases, with 18 bases spanning the gap. The CDR3 sequence is 17 residues long. CDR3 region: CASSSFRGVSSYNEQFF. The CDR3 DNA reads TGTGCCAGCAGCTCTTTCAGAGGGGTTAGCTCCTACAATGAGCAGTTCTTC.

The sample holds a few counts of this clonotype. The J gene is TRBJ2-5, the V gene TRBV5-6; TRBD1 is a possible D gene (6 bases). Germline V gene data show CDR1 as SGHDT and CDR2 as YYEEEE. This CDR3 is built from 15 residues. With 1 base removed from V and 1 base from J, the gap between germline ends came to 11 bases. The CDR3 sequence is CASSLKGRGQETQYF. The CDR3 DNA reads TGTGCCAGCAGCTTGAAGGGCAGGGGCCAAGAGACCCAGTACTTC.

This clonotype was seen repeatedly, ten times or more. The V gene is TRBV29-1, the J gene TRBJ2-2; tentative D call: TRBD2 (6 bases). Trimming took off 3 bases at V and 5 bases at J, with 16 bases between the two ends. Looked up from germline, CDR1 is SQVTM and CDR2 is ANQGSEA. The CDR3 is 15 amino acids. The CDR3 spells CSVDRRAGSTGELFF. CDR3 bases: TGCAGCGTTGACCGACGGGCGGGGAGTACCGGGGAGCTGTTTTTT.

This clonotype came up many times. The chain is built from TRBV5-1 and TRBJ2-4; the D call may be TRBD1 or TRBD2 (6 bases each). With 5 bases removed from V and 5 bases from J, the gap between germline ends came to 17 bases. The CDR3 contains 15 residues. Germline V CDR1 and CDR2: SGHRS, YFSETQ. CDR3 in amino acids: CASRRDTRVENIQYF. CDR3 DNA: TGCGCCAGCAGGCGGGACACGAGGGTGGAAAACATTCAGTACTTC.

The rearrangement links TRBV5-8 to TRBJ2-1; 7 positions agree with TRBD1. After removal of 2 bases from V and 4 bases from J, the junction contained 9 bases not matched to a gene. The CDR3 loop spans 16 amino acids. Germline V gives CDR1 SGHTS, CDR2 YDEGEE. The CDR3 spells CASSFPGTEIYNEQFF. CDR3 in DNA: TGTGCCAGCAGCTTTCCCGGGACAGAGATTTACAATGAGCAGTTCTTC.

The J gene is TRBJ2-7, the V gene TRBV18, with 9 bases fitting TRBD1. V trimming: 1 base; J trimming: 4 bases; junction bases outside the gene matches: 2. This CDR3 has 14 residues. The germline V gene has CDR1 KGHSH and CDR2 LQKENI. The chain's CDR3 is CASSPRDRVYEQYF. The CDR3 DNA reads as TGTGCCAGCTCACCACGGGACAGGGTGTACGAGCAGTACTTC.

The table lists this clonotype with a few counts. V is TRBV29-1 and J is TRBJ2-1, with 8 bases lining up with TRBD2. Trimming cost V 8 bases and J 3 bases; bases outside gene matches: 18. The CDR3 consists of 17 residues. Germline V gives CDR1 SQVTM, CDR2 ANQGSEA. The CDR3: CSPGGGMSGSHYNEQFF. The CDR3 DNA follows: TGCAGCCCCGGAGGGGGGATGAGCGGGAGCCACTACAATGAGCAGTTCTTC.

The rearrangement uses TRBV6-5 and TRBJ1-4; 9 bases are a match to TRBD1. The CDR3 runs 14 residues. Trimming took 6 bases from V and 7 from J; bases not matched to a gene: 6. Germline V gives CDR1 MNHEY, CDR2 SVGAGI. In DNA form, the CDR3 reads TGTGCCAGCAGGCTGACAGGGGGTAGTGAAAAACTGTTTTTT. It yields the protein CASRLTGGSEKLFF.

This clonotype appeared many times. CDR3 loop: CSAKTGYSNQPQHF. The CDR3 DNA sequence: TGCAGTGCTAAGACAGGGTATAGCAATCAGCCCCAGCATTTT. The rearrangement joins TRBV20-1 to TRBJ1-5; TRBD1 aligns across 7 bases. The length of the CDR3 is 14 residues. With V trimmed by 4 bases and J by 0 bases, 3 bases remained unmatched. CDR1 is DFQATT, CDR2 SNEGSKA, per germline (reference sequence).

This clonotype was seen only a few times. This chain uses TRBV20-1 with TRBJ1-2; the D is unclear. The CDR3 extends over 12 amino acids. Trimming removed 3 bases at V and 5 bases at J, with 10 bases between. Germline lookup yields CDR1 DFQATT and CDR2 SNEGSKA (reference sequence). CDR3 loop: CSARDGLYGYTF. As DNA, the CDR3 is TGCAGTGCTAGGGACGGGCTATATGGCTACACCTTC.

The V call is TRBV28, the J call TRBJ2-7, with 7 bases fitting TRBD1. CDR3 length: 14 residues. The junction had 7 bases not matched to a gene; V was cut back by 6 bases and J by 2 bases. Germline lookup yields CDR1 MDHEN and CDR2 SYDVKM. The CDR3 nucleotides are TGTGCCAGCAGGACCGGGACAGAAACCTACGAGCAGTACTTC. Amino acid sequence: CASRTGTETYEQYF.

J is TRBJ1-1 and V is TRBV3-1; D is perhaps TRBD1 (6 bases). Trimming removed 0 bases at V and 5 bases at J, with 10 bases between. There are 14 residues in the CDR3. The germline CDR1 and CDR2 sequences are LGHDT and YNNKEL (reference sequence). CDR3 sequence: CASSQERGRTEAFF. CDR3 DNA sequence: TGTGCCAGCAGCCAAGAGAGGGGGAGGACTGAAGCTTTCTTT.

This clonotype was picked up many times. The V and J genes are TRBV29-1 and TRBJ1-3; 8 bases agree with TRBD1. The trim removed 4 bases at V and 1 base at J, leaving 6 bases unmatched. Germline V lookup: CDR1 SQVTM, CDR2 ANQGSEA. This CDR3 has 15 residues. The CDR3 spells CSVGGQGLSGNTIYF. In DNA form, the CDR3 reads TGCAGCGTTGGAGGACAGGGCCTTTCTGGAAACACCATATATTTT.

This clonotype was observed at least ten times. The chain uses TRBV30 and TRBJ1-1, with D perhaps matching TRBD1 (6 bases). Germline CDR1 is GTSNPN and CDR2 is SVGIG (reference sequence). V was trimmed by 5 bases and J by 4 bases, leaving 14 bases between them. The CDR3 extends over 13 amino acids. As DNA, the CDR3 is TGTGCCTGGGCCCCAGGGGAAGGCACTGAAGCTTTCTTT. This sequence encodes CAWAPGEGTEAFF. The full variable domain, in which reference TRBV30 and TRBJ1-1 provide the parts outside the CDR3, is SQTIHQWPATLVQPVGSPLSLECTVEGTSNPNLYWYRQAAGRGLQLLFYSVGIGQISSEVPQNLSASRPQDRQFILSSKKLLLSDSGFYLCAWAPGEGTEAFFGQGTRLTVV.

This clonotype was seen only a few times. The chain couples TRBV6-5 to TRBJ2-3; TRBD1 matches 8 bases. Germline trimming cut 0 bases from V and 11 bases from J; bases unmatched to any gene: 19. The CDR3 covers 18 residues. Germline loops: CDR1 MNHEY, CDR2 SVGAGI. CDR3: CASSYSRRTGHFTGGQYF. CDR3 DNA: TGTGCCAGCAGTTACTCGCGGAGAACAGGACACTTCACAGGGGGGCAGTATTTT.

This clonotype has at least ten counts. CDR3 sequence reads: CASSVLGNIQYF. CDR3 coding DNA: TGTGCCAGCAGCGTGCTGGGTAACATTCAGTACTTC. The gene calls are TRBV5-6 and TRBJ2-4; D is uncertain. There are 12 residues in the CDR3. V was trimmed by 4 bases and J by 7 bases, leaving 9 bases between them. Germline CDR1 is SGHDT and CDR2 is YYEEEE.

The V gene is TRBV15, the J gene TRBJ2-1, with 10 bases matching TRBD2. Germline V gene lookup returns CDR1 LNHNV and CDR2 YYDKDF (reference sequence). V was clipped by 3 bases and J by 2 bases; unmatched bases: 4. CDR3 length: 16 amino acids. The CDR3 coding sequence is TGTGCCACCAGCAGCGTACTAGCGGGGACCTACAATGAGCAGTTCTTC. It codes for CATSSVLAGTYNEQFF.